These T cell receptor beta chains were read from a single sample in a study of blood T cell repertoires in COVID-19. TCRdb's table, derived via immunoSEQ multiplex PCR, lists solely in-frame clones and lacks some. The sample yields some 270,000 clones, around nine tenths seen once. What was sequenced was PBMCs or T cells enriched from blood (not recorded which). These receptors were obtained from a woman aged 40 to 50 who had been exposed to COVID-19. Each CDR3 is given with its conserved first and last residue. The D gene is left open where the match is weak. Some rows mark clone size as missing; the rest say once, few, many or name a class of expanded clone.

D gene,V gene,J gene,clone size,CDR3 protein,CDR3 DNA
TRBD2,TRBV7-3,TRBJ2-3,-,CASSLDGAGGHSTQYF,TGTGCCAGCAGCCTCGATGGAGCGGGAGGGCACAGTACGCAGTATTTT
TRBD2,TRBV3-1/TRBV3-2,TRBJ2-1,-,CASSQGGPGLAGYNEQFF,TGTGCCAGCAGCCAAGGGGGCCCCGGGCTAGCGGGCTACAATGAGCAGTTCTTC
TRBD2,TRBV11-2,TRBJ2-1,-,CASSLSGGRFSEQFF,TGTGCCAGCAGCTTAAGCGGGGGGCGCTTTAGTGAGCAGTTCTTC
-,TRBV13,TRBJ1-5,once,CASSLGGGNQPQHF,TGTGCCAGCAGCTTAGGCGGGGGCAATCAGCCCCAGCATTTT
TRBD2,TRBV28,TRBJ2-2,-,CASRNGGLDTGELFF,TGTGCCAGCAGAAACGGGGGGTTGGACACCGGGGAGCTGTTTTTT
TRBD2,TRBV19,TRBJ2-2,-,CASTPAGGRTGELFF,TGTGCCAGTACTCCGGCGGGGGGGAGGACCGGGGAGCTGTTTTTT
TRBD1,TRBV19,TRBJ1-4,-,CASSPDRGTNEKLFF,TGTGCCAGTAGTCCTGACAGGGGAACTAATGAAAAACTGTTTTTT
TRBD1,TRBV10-3,TRBJ2-3,-,CAITRGDRDTQYF,TGTGCCATCACCCGAGGGGACAGGGACACGCAGTATTTT
-,TRBV28,TRBJ1-1,-,CASSLMGAGGTEAFF,TGTGCCAGCAGTTTAATGGGTGCCGGGGGCACTGAAGCTTTCTTT
TRBD1,TRBV9,TRBJ1-1,-,CASSETGATEAFF,TGTGCCAGCAGCGAAACAGGGGCCACTGAAGCTTTCTTT
-,TRBV6-4,TRBJ2-1,-,CASSDGGTGEQFF,TGTGCCAGCAGTGACGGCGGAACTGGTGAGCAGTTCTTC
-,TRBV9,TRBJ1-4,-,CASSVGNRIPNEKLFF,TGTGCCAGCAGCGTAGGGAACAGGATACCTAATGAAAAACTGTTTTTT
-,TRBV9,TRBJ2-3,-,CASSVGPHASTDTQYF,TGTGCCAGCAGCGTAGGCCCACACGCTAGCACAGATACGCAGTATTTT
-,TRBV7-6,TRBJ2-7,-,CASSQGTSYEQYF,TGTGCCAGCAGTCAGGGGACATCCTACGAGCAGTACTTC
-,TRBV9,TRBJ2-2,-,CASSRDRSTGELFF,TGTGCCAGCAGCCGCGACAGGAGTACCGGGGAGCTGTTTTTT
TRBD2,TRBV29-1,TRBJ2-3,-,CSFRTSGRSDTQYF,TGCAGCTTCCGGACTAGCGGGAGATCAGATACGCAGTATTTT
-,TRBV29-1,TRBJ2-7,-,CSVESGTTGEQYF,TGCAGCGTCGAGAGCGGAACCACAGGGGAGCAGTACTTC
-,TRBV11-2,TRBJ1-4,-,CASSLDTRGTNEKLFF,TGTGCCAGCAGCTTAGATACGCGTGGAACTAATGAAAAACTGTTTTTT
-,TRBV6-5,TRBJ2-5,-,CASSYQGGETQYF,TGTGCCAGCAGTTATCAGGGGGGAGAGACCCAGTACTTC
-,TRBV28,TRBJ1-5,-,CASTGTPNQPQHF,TGTGCCAGCACCGGGACACCCAATCAGCCCCAGCATTTT
-,TRBV12-3/TRBV12-4,TRBJ2-1,-,CASREYNEQFF,TGTGCCAGCAGGGAGTACAATGAGCAGTTCTTC
TRBD2,TRBV4-2,TRBJ2-2,-,CASSQDLAGGAGTGELFF,TGTGCCAGCAGCCAAGATCTAGCGGGGGGAGCCGGCACCGGGGAGCTGTTTTTT
-,TRBV27,TRBJ1-1,-,CASRPQRLVEAFF,TGTGCCAGCAGACCTCAACGGTTGGTCGAAGCTTTCTTT
TRBD1,TRBV28,TRBJ1-5,-,CASSDRARPQHF,TGTGCCAGCAGTGACAGGGCCCGGCCCCAGCATTTT